This T cell receptor (beta chain) comes out of a study of blood T cell repertoires in COVID-19. About the research overall: The United States, Italy and Spain supplied acute and convalescent COVID-19 samples. T cells, B-cell-depleted T cells, or PBMCs supplied cDNA or gDNA.

Profiling relied on immunoSEQ multiplex PCR, and the TCRdb table lists in-frame clones only, not all of them. The sample consists of more than 35,000 clones, approximately 90% of them appearing once. This CDR3 region has 14 residues. Sequenced material: peripheral blood. The V call is TRBV21-1, the J call TRBJ1-6; the table gives TRBD1 as D, unverified against the DNA. TRBV21-1 is a pseudogene locus. The TCR originated in an older man with acute or convalescent COVID-19. For the CDR3, the DNA is TGTGCCAGCATGGGGACAGACAATAATTCACCCCTCCACTTT. Translating gives CASMGTDNNSPLHF.